This T cell receptor (beta chain) emerged from a study of OX40 agonist ivuxolimab in advanced cancers. Clones were sequenced by immunoSEQ multiplex PCR, and TCRdb holds only the in-frame ones, with some missing. In the table there are about 80,000 clones, around 89% of which are singletons. Autoimmune disease history or systemic immunosuppression disqualified patients. The sampling schedule covered blood at baseline, cycle 4 day 1, and cycle 7 day 1. CDR1 MDHEN and CDR2 SYDVKM come from the germline V gene. V lost 10 bases, J lost 4 bases, and 22 bases lay in between. The CDR3 spans 15 residues. The sequence was collected from an adult with an advanced solid tumor such as melanoma, head and neck, liver or kidney cancer. Sample: CD4+ or CD8+ T cells sorted from blood, taken in a trial of the OX40 agonist ivuxolimab. The gene calls are TRBV28 and TRBJ1-2; D is perhaps TRBD1 (6 bases). The CDR3 DNA sequence: TGTGCCAACTCCCCCTCTGGCAGGGGAGTCTATGGCTACACCTTC. Translated, it gives CANSPSGRGVYGYTF.